Included here is one T cell receptor beta chain sequence, with context. The data belong to a study of blood T cell repertoires in COVID-19. About the study: The cDNA or gDNA used as material had been derived from T cells, B-cell-depleted T cells, or PBMCs.

With 5 bases removed from V and 5 bases from J, the gap between germline ends came to 11 bases. Looked up from germline, CDR1 is SGDLS and CDR2 is YYNGEE. CDR3 length: 12 amino acids. The protocol was immunoSEQ multiplex PCR, while the TCRdb copy is restricted to in-frame clones and leaves out a portion. The sample yields more than 200,000 clones, around 90% seen once. The chain has TRBV9 and TRBJ2-7, with D maybe TRBD2 (6 bases). The sequenced sample was peripheral blood. This TCR derives from a young man with active or convalescent COVID-19. The CDR3 nucleotides read TGTGCCAGCAGTACTAGCCCCCACGAGCAGTACTTC. Its translation is CASSTSPHEQYF.